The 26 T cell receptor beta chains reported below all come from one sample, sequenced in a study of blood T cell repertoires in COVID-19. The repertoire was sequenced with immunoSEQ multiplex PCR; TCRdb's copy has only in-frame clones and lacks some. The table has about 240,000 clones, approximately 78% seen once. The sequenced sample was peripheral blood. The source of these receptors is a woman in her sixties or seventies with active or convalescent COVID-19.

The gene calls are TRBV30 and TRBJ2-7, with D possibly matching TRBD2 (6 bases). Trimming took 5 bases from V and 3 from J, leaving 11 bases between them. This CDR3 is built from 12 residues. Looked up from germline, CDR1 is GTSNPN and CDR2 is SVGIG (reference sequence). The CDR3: CAWEGGLYEQYF. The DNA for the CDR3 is TGTGCCTGGGAGGGAGGTCTCTACGAGCAGTACTTC.

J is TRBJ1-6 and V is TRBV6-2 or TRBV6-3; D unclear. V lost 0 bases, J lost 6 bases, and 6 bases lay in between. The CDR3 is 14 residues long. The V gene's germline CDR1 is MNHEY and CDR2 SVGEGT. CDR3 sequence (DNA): TGTGCCAGCAGTTACTCCCGGAGTAATTCACCCCTCCACTTT. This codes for CASSYSRSNSPLHF.

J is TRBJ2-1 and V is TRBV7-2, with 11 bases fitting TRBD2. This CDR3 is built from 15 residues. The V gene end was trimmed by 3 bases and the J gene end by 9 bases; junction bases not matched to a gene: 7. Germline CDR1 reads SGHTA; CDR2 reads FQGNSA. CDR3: CASSLSSGGSGEQFF. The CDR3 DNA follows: TGTGCCAGCAGCTTGTCTAGCGGGGGGTCAGGTGAGCAGTTCTTC.

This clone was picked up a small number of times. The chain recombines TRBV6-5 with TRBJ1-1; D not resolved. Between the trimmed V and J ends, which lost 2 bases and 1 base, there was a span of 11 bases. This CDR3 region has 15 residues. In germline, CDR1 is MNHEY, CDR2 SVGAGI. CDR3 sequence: CASSYTSTRNTEAFF. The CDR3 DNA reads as TGTGCCAGCAGTTACACCTCGACTAGGAACACTGAAGCTTTCTTT.

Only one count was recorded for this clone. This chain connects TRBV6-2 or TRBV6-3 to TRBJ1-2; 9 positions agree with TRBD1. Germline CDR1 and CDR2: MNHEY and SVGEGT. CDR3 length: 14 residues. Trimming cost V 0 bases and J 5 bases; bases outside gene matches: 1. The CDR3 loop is CASSYSTGGYGYTF. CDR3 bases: TGTGCCAGCAGTTACTCGACAGGGGGATATGGCTACACCTTC.

The CDR3 DNA reads as TGTGCCAGCAGCTTACAGGGGTCACCCCTCCACTTT. As protein: CASSLQGSPLHF. The V call is TRBV7-9, the J call TRBJ1-6, with D tentatively TRBD1 (6 bases). Deletions cut 2 bases from V and 10 bases from J, with 6 bases between. This CDR3 contains 12 residues. Germline CDR1 reads SEHNR; CDR2 reads FQNEAQ (reference sequence).

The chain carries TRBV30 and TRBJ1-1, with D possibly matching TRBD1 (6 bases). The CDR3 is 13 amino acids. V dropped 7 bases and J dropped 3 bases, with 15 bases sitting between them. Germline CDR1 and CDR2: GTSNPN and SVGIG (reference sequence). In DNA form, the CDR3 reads TGTGCCTCCCTCCGGGGGGCTGACACTGAAGCTTTCTTT. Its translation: CASLRGADTEAFF.

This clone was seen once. CDR3 nucleotides: TGTGCCAGCAGTTTCGAAGCGGGGGGACCCTACGAGCAGTACTTC. Its translation: CASSFEAGGPYEQYF. The J gene is TRBJ2-7, the V gene TRBV27; 9 nucleotides line up with TRBD2. Trimming took 3 bases from V and 2 from J; bases not matched to a gene: 5. CDR3 length: 15 amino acids. Per the germline V gene, CDR1 is MNHEY and CDR2 is SMNVEV (reference sequence).

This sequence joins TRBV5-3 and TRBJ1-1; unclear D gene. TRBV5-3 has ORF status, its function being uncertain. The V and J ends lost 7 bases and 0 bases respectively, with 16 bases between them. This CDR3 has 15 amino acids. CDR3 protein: CARFGDRKLNTEAFF. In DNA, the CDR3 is TGTGCCAGATTCGGGGATAGGAAACTGAACACTGAAGCTTTCTTT.

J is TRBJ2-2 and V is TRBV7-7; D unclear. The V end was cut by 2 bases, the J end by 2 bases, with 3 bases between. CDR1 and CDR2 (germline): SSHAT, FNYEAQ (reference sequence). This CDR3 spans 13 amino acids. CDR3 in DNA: TGTGCCAGCAGCTTACCAAACACCGGGGAGCTGTTTTTT. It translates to CASSLPNTGELFF.

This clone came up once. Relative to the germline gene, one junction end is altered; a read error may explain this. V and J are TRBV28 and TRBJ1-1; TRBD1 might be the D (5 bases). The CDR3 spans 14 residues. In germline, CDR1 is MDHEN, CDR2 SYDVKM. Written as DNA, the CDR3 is TGTGCCAGCAGTAAGGGAAATCCGGGCTTCGGGCAGGGCTTT. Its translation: CASSKGNPGFGQGF.

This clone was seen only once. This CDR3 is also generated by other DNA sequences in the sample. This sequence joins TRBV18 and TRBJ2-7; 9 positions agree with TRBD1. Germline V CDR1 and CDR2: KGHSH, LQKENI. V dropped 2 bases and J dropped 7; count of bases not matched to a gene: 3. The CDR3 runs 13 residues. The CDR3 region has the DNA TGTGCCAGCTCACCAGGGACAGGGAGGGAGCAGTACTTC. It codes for CASSPGTGREQYF. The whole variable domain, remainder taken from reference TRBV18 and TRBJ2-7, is NAGVMQNPRHLVRRRGQEARLRCSPMKGHSHVYWYRQLPEEGLKFMVYLQKENIIDESGMPKERFSAEFPKEGPSILRIQQVVRGDSAAYFCASSPGTGREQYFGPGTRLTVT.

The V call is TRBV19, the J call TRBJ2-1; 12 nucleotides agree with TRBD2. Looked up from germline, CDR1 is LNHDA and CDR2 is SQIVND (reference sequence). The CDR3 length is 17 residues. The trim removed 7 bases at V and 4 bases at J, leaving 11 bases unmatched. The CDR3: CASTTTSSGGAYNEQFF. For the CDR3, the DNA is TGTGCCAGTACCACGACTTCTAGCGGGGGGGCGTACAATGAGCAGTTCTTC.

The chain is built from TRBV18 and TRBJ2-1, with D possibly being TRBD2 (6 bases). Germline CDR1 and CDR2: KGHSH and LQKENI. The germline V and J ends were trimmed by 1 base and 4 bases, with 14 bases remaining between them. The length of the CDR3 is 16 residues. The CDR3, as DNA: TGTGCCAGCTCACCACTAGGTGGCGGGACGTACAATGAGCAGTTCTTC. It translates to CASSPLGGGTYNEQFF. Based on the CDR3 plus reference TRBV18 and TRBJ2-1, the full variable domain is NAGVMQNPRHLVRRRGQEARLRCSPMKGHSHVYWYRQLPEEGLKFMVYLQKENIIDESGMPKERFSAEFPKEGPSILRIQQVVRGDSAAYFCASSPLGGGTYNEQFFGPGTRLTVL.

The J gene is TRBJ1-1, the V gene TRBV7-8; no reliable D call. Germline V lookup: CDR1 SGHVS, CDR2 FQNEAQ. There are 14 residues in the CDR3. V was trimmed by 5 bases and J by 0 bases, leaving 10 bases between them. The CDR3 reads CASSVSGVNTEAFF. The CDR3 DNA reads TGTGCCAGCAGCGTTTCCGGGGTGAACACTGAAGCTTTCTTT.

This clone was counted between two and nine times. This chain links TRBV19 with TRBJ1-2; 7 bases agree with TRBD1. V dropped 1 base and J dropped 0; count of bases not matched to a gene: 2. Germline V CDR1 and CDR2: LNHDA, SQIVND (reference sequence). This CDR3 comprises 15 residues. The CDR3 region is CASSIVGQSNYGYTF. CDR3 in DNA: TGTGCCAGTAGTATAGTGGGACAGTCTAACTATGGCTACACCTTC.

The CDR3 reads CASSFKAGTAEKLFF. CDR3 bases: TGTGCCAGCAGCTTTAAGGCCGGGACAGCAGAAAAACTGTTTTTT. The chain links TRBV12-1 to TRBJ1-4; the table's D call, TRBD1, was not checked against the DNA. TRBV12-1 is a documented pseudogene. This CDR3 contains 15 residues.

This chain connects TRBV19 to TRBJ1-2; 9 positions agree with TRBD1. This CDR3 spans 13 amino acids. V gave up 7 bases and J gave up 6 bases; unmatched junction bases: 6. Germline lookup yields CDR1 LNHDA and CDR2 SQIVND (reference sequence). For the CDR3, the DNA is TGTGCCAGTAACCGACAGGGGGGTAATGGCTACACCTTC. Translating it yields CASNRQGGNGYTF.

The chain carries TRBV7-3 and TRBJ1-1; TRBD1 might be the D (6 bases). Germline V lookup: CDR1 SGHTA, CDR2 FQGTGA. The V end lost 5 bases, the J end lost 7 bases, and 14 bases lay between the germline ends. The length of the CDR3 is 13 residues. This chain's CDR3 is CASSPSTGIEAFF. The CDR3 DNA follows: TGTGCCAGCAGCCCCAGCACAGGGATTGAAGCTTTCTTT.

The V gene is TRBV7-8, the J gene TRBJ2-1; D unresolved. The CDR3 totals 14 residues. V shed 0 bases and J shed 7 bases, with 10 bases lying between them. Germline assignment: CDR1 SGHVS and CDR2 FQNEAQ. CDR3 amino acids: CASSLATATNEQFF. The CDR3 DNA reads TGTGCCAGCAGCTTAGCTACAGCAACGAATGAGCAGTTCTTC.

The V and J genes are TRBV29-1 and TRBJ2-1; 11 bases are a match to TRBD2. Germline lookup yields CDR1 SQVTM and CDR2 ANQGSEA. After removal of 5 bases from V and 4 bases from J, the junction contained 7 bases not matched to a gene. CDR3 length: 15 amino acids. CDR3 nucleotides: TGCAGCGTTAAGGCTAGCGGGGGGCCATACAATGAGCAGTTCTTC. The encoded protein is CSVKASGGPYNEQFF.

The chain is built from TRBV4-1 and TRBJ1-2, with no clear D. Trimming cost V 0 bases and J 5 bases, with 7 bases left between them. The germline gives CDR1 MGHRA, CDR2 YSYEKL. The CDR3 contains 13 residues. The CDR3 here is CASSQEDGYGYTF. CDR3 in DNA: TGCGCCAGCAGCCAAGAAGACGGGTATGGCTACACCTTC.

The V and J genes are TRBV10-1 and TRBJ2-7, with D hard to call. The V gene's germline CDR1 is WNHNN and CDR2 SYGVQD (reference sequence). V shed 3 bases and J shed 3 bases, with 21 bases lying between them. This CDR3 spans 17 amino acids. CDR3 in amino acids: CASSDRGDPATLYEQYF. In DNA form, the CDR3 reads TGCGCCAGCAGTGACCGAGGCGATCCCGCGACCCTCTACGAGCAGTACTTC.

The CDR3 protein is CASDGGANQPQHF. CDR3 sequence (DNA): TGTGCCAGCGATGGAGGGGCCAATCAGCCCCAGCATTTT. This sequence joins TRBV6-5 and TRBJ1-5, with D maybe TRBD1 (5 bases). The germline V gene encodes CDR1 MNHEY and CDR2 SVGAGI. The CDR3 spans 13 residues. The germline V and J ends were trimmed by 8 bases and 3 bases, with 11 bases remaining between them.

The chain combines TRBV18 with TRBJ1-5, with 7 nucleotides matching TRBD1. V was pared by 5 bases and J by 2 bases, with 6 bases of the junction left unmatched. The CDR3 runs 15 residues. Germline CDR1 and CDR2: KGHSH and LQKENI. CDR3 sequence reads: CASSSDRVGNQPQHF. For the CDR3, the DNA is TGTGCCAGCTCATCTGACAGGGTGGGCAATCAGCCCCAGCATTTT.

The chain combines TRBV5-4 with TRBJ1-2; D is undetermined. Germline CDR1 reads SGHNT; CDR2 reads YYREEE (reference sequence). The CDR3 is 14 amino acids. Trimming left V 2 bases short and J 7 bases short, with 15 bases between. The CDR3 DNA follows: TGTGCCAGCAGCTTTGGGCAGGAGGAAAGTGGCTACACCTTC. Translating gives CASSFGQEESGYTF. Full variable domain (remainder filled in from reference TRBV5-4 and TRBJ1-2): ETGVTQSPTHLIKTRGQQVTLRCSSQSGHNTVSWYQQALGQGPQFIFQYYREEENGRGNFPPRFSGLQFPNYSSELNVNALELDDSALYLCASSFGQEESGYTFGSGTRLTVV.